One sample yielded the 25 T cell receptor beta chains listed below, sequenced in a study of blood T cell repertoires in COVID-19. Sequenced by immunoSEQ multiplex PCR; TCRdb stores in-frame clones only, minus some. Among a few hundred thousand clones listed, about 80% were seen once. The sequenced sample was peripheral blood. Receptors originate from a human donor with acute or convalescent COVID-19. The donor label of this sample is uncertain.

This rearrangement joins TRBV5-1 to TRBJ1-6; tentative D call: TRBD1 (6 bases). The V end was cut by 5 bases, the J end by 0 bases, with 12 bases between. Germline V gene data show CDR1 as SGHRS and CDR2 as YFSETQ. The CDR3 loop spans 16 amino acids. The CDR3 protein is CASRRQAGSYNSPLHF. The CDR3 coding sequence is TGCGCCAGCAGACGACAGGCTGGCTCCTATAATTCACCCCTCCACTTT.

The chain is built from TRBV5-8 and TRBJ2-6; a possible D gene is TRBD1 (6 bases). CDR3 length equals 14 residues. V lost 10 bases and J lost 1, with 12 bases in between. Per the germline V gene, CDR1 is SGHTS and CDR2 is YDEGEE. The CDR3 DNA reads TGTGCCGGTCAAAGGGGGTCTGGGGCCAACGTCCTGACTTTC. Its protein product is CAGQRGSGANVLTF.

Here the CDR3 DNA reads TGTGCCAGCAGCTTAGCCACGGGGGGTGAGGGGTTGGCTGAAGCTTTCTTT. Encoded protein: CASSLATGGEGLAEAFF. The chain is built from TRBV7-9 and TRBJ1-1; TRBD1 might be the D (5 bases). Germline assignment: CDR1 SEHNR and CDR2 FQNEAQ (reference sequence). Trimming removed 0 bases at V and 6 bases at J, with 20 bases between. CDR3 length: 17 residues.

CDR3 DNA sequence: TGCGCCAGCAGTGAGTCTTACACAAATCAGCCCCAGCATTTT. The encoded protein is CASSESYTNQPQHF. This chain connects TRBV10-2 to TRBJ1-5; no definite D call. Germline V gives CDR1 WSHSY, CDR2 SAAADI. CDR3 length: 14 amino acids. Trimming took 0 bases from V and 4 from J, leaving 7 bases between them.

This rearrangement joins TRBV6-4 to TRBJ1-1; weak D call: TRBD1 (5 bases). The germline V gene has CDR1 MRHNA and CDR2 SNTAGT. The V end lost 5 bases, the J end lost 7 bases, and 17 bases lay between the germline ends. The CDR3 has 14 amino acids. CDR3 bases: TGTGCCAGCAGTTCCGAAGCCGTCGGGGGTGAAGCTTTCTTT. Amino acid sequence: CASSSEAVGGEAFF.

The gene calls are TRBV7-2 and TRBJ1-1, with unresolved D. V dropped 3 bases and J dropped 1 base, with 21 bases sitting between them. Looked up from germline, CDR1 is SGHTA and CDR2 is FQGNSA. CDR3 length: 18 amino acids. The CDR3 nucleotides read TGTGCCAGCAGCTTTCACACCGTCGGCCTCCGGGGGAACACTGAAGCTTTCTTT. Translation: CASSFHTVGLRGNTEAFF.

A remark on this clone: The sample carries other DNA sequences with the same CDR3. The rearrangement uses TRBV5-1 and TRBJ2-1, with 7 nucleotides matching TRBD1. The ends lost 0 bases at V and 3 bases at J; junction bases unmatched: 3. The CDR3 sequence is 15 residues long. CDR1 is SGHRS, CDR2 YFSETQ, per germline. CDR3 coding DNA: TGCGCCAGCAGCTTGGCTCCAGGGGGCTACAATGAGCAGTTCTTC. Its protein product is CASSLAPGGYNEQFF.

The gene calls are TRBV7-2 and TRBJ1-3; TRBD1 matches at 9 bases. Trimming removed 5 bases from V and 4 bases from J; junction bases left unmatched: 15. The CDR3 length is 18 residues. Germline V gene sequence: CDR1 SGHTA, CDR2 FQGNSA. CDR3 nucleotide sequence: TGTGCCAGCAGCGCTGGGCCTACAGGGGGCGCGTGGGGAAACACCATATATTTT. This sequence encodes CASSAGPTGGAWGNTIYF.

This clone was observed a few times. The chain recombines TRBV6-6 with TRBJ2-3, with a tentative D call TRBD1 (5 bases). CDR1 and CDR2 (germline): MNHNY, SVGAGI (reference sequence). With 5 bases removed from V and 6 bases from J, the gap between germline ends came to 12 bases. The CDR3 covers 13 residues. The CDR3 region is CASSDTGIDTQYF. The CDR3 nucleotides are TGTGCCAGCAGTGATACAGGCATCGATACGCAGTATTTT.

The chain uses TRBV5-5 and TRBJ1-2, with D unclear. The CDR3 contains 13 residues. Per germline, CDR1 SGHKS and CDR2 YYEKEE (reference sequence). V lost 4 bases, J lost 4 bases, and 11 bases lay in between. Here the CDR3 reads CASSLDTLYGYTF. The DNA of the CDR3 is TGTGCCAGCAGCCTTGACACCCTCTATGGCTACACCTTC.

The V gene is TRBV5-1, the J gene TRBJ1-2; D not certain. V was shortened by 4 bases and J by 4 bases, with 11 bases between the two germline ends. This CDR3 spans 13 amino acids. Germline CDR1 and CDR2: SGHRS and YFSETQ. The CDR3 region has the DNA TGCGCCAGCAGCCCGGACTTGCTCTATGGCTACACCTTC. This encodes CASSPDLLYGYTF.

The chain couples TRBV19 to TRBJ2-1, with D possibly matching TRBD2 (6 bases). Trimming took 2 bases from V and 9 from J, leaving 14 bases between them. Germline V gene data show CDR1 as LNHDA and CDR2 as SQIVND (reference sequence). The CDR3 is made up of 14 amino acids. CDR3 nucleotides: TGTGCCAGTAGTATACAGCCAGGGCGGGGTGAGCAGTTCTTC. Residues: CASSIQPGRGEQFF.

The chain joins TRBV6-1 to TRBJ1-4, with D uncertain. Germline assignment: CDR1 MNHNS and CDR2 SASEGT. Trimming left V 0 bases short and J 2 bases short, with 10 bases between. This CDR3 region has 16 residues. CDR3 loop: CASSEAGRPTNEKLFF. In DNA form, the CDR3 reads TGTGCCAGCAGTGAAGCGGGCAGGCCTACTAATGAAAAACTGTTTTTT.

The chain has TRBV30 and TRBJ2-2, with a tentative D call TRBD1 (5 bases). The CDR3 contains 14 residues. V was trimmed by 4 bases and J by 6 bases, leaving 15 bases between them. Germline V gene lookup returns CDR1 GTSNPN and CDR2 SVGIG (reference sequence). The CDR3 loop reads CAWTRGRVAGELFF. The CDR3 bases are TGTGCCTGGACAAGAGGCAGGGTCGCCGGGGAGCTGTTTTTT.

V is TRBV11-3 and J is TRBJ2-2; D is uncertain. The CDR3 is 14 amino acids. Germline CDR1 is SGHNT and CDR2 is YENEEA. V shed 7 bases and J shed 0 bases, with 9 bases lying between them. The CDR3 DNA sequence: TGTGCCAGCACCCCTTCTCCGAACACCGGGGAGCTGTTTTTT. Its translation is CASTPSPNTGELFF.

The gene calls are TRBV24-1 and TRBJ2-2; D not certain. Per germline, CDR1 KGHDR and CDR2 SFDVKD. The CDR3 loop spans 16 amino acids. Trimming stripped 0 bases from V and 0 bases from J, with 7 bases between. CDR3 residues: CATSDLASTNTGELFF. CDR3 DNA sequence: TGTGCCACCAGTGATTTGGCGTCCACGAACACCGGGGAGCTGTTTTTT.

J is TRBJ2-3 and V is TRBV4-1; 9 bases fit TRBD2. V gave up 1 base and J gave up 6 bases; unmatched junction bases: 8. Germline-derived CDR1 and CDR2 are MGHRA and YSYEKL. The CDR3 is 16 amino acids. CDR3 residues: CASSQGVAGGPDTQYF. The DNA of the CDR3 is TGCGCCAGCAGCCAAGGTGTGGCGGGAGGGCCGGATACGCAGTATTTT.

The genes are TRBV18 and TRBJ1-1, with 9 bases lining up with TRBD1. Germline CDR1 KGHSH, CDR2 LQKENI. The V and J ends lost 8 bases and 7 bases, in that order; junction bases with no gene match: 8. The length of the CDR3 is 13 residues. CDR3 bases: TGTGCCAGCGCTCCGGACAGGGGAGTTGAAGCTTTCTTT. This gives the protein CASAPDRGVEAFF.

The chain joins TRBV29-1 to TRBJ1-2, with D maybe TRBD1 (5 bases). The CDR3 totals 13 residues. CDR1 SQVTM and CDR2 ANQGSEA come from the germline V gene. Trimming left V 4 bases short and J 4 bases short, with 13 bases between. CDR3 residues: CSVVVRVGYGYTF. In DNA, the CDR3 is TGCAGCGTTGTAGTCAGGGTGGGCTATGGCTACACCTTC.

The J gene is TRBJ1-6, the V gene TRBV5-5, with 7 bases aligning to TRBD1. The CDR3 totals 14 residues. Germline assignment: CDR1 SGHKS and CDR2 YYEKEE (reference sequence). V was clipped by 4 bases and J by 8 bases; unmatched bases: 6. In nucleotides, the CDR3 is TGTGCCAGCAGCACAATCGGGACAGATTCACCCCTCCACTTT. Protein: CASSTIGTDSPLHF.

This clone was counted once. The chain joins TRBV6-6 to TRBJ1-1, with 9 positions matching TRBD1. Germline trimming cut 8 bases from V and 5 bases from J; bases unmatched to any gene: 12. CDR1 is MNHNY, CDR2 SVGAGI, per germline (reference sequence). The CDR3 has 15 amino acids. CDR3 amino acids: CASGTGGRVGTEAFF. The CDR3 nucleotides are TGTGCCAGCGGTACAGGGGGCCGAGTTGGAACTGAAGCTTTCTTT.

This chain joins TRBV18 and TRBJ1-3; no firm D call. The CDR3 has 14 amino acids. Trimming left V 6 bases short and J 4 bases short, with 13 bases between. Germline V gives CDR1 KGHSH, CDR2 LQKENI. The CDR3 nucleotides are TGTGCCAGCTCTACCCAACCACGGGGAAACACCATATATTTT. Residues: CASSTQPRGNTIYF.

This clone was observed at least ten times. This rearrangement joins TRBV11-2 to TRBJ2-7, with 9 bases identical to TRBD2. Trimming at V came to 4 bases and at J to 3 bases, leaving 4 bases not matched to a gene. This CDR3 region has 14 residues. Germline CDR1 and CDR2: SGHAT and FQNNGV. In nucleotides, the CDR3 is TGTGCCAGCAGCTCAACAGCGGGGGGCTACGAGCAGTACTTC. Its protein is CASSSTAGGYEQYF.

The V call is TRBV2, the J call TRBJ1-2; 9 bases match TRBD1. The germline V gene encodes CDR1 SNHLY and CDR2 FYNNEI. CDR3 length: 15 amino acids. The J segment lost 2 bases and the V segment lost 6 bases, leaving 7 bases of the junction unmatched. CDR3 amino acids: CASSRDRGGNYGYTF. As DNA, the CDR3 is TGTGCCAGCAGCAGAGACAGGGGGGGGAACTATGGCTACACCTTC.

This CDR3 is CSVGYGSYEQYF. The CDR3, as DNA: TGCAGCGTTGGTTACGGGTCCTACGAGCAGTACTTC. The genes are TRBV29-1 and TRBJ2-7, with D unresolved. V gave up 4 bases and J gave up 1 base, with 8 bases separating them. The CDR3 is 12 amino acids. CDR1 SQVTM and CDR2 ANQGSEA come from the germline V gene.